This T cell receptor beta chain emerged from a study of metastatic and nonmetastatic thyroid tumors (dated by TCRdb to 2020 to 2022). In terms of the full investigation: For patients with malignant and with benign thyroid disease, the researchers compared repertoires between peripheral blood samples and tumor or nodule tissue samples. The investigation overall reported the following: TCR beta diversity was reported as significantly higher in malignant tumors than in benign nodules, in both blood and tumor samples.

Before undergoing thyroid surgery, none of the patients had been given any kind of treatment. The study retrospectively analysed patient clinical samples collected from about 2012 to 2018 using T-cell receptor beta sequencing. Turning to this clone: The antigen this receptor binds is unknown. No much larger clonotype is one base removed from it; base qualities were not supplied.

V is cut back by 7 bases and J by 6 bases, with 12 bases in the junction unmatched. The germline V gene yields SGHAT for CDR1 and FQNNGV for CDR2. The CDR3 has 15 amino acids, counting the end cysteine and phenylalanine. Just the 45-base CDR3 DNA is kept, in frame starting at base 1. The library was produced with PCR. The sequencer was an Illumina HiSeq 4000. The TCR beta-chain CDR3 region of each patient was profiled by high-throughput sequencing. Under the source paper's analysis protocol: A classifier to discriminate distant-metastatic papillary thyroid cancer patients was built from CDR3 differences across clinicopathological groups. To measure repertoire diversity the researchers used the Shannon index, while the Morisita-Horn index served to gauge how similar the tumor and blood repertoires were. Using fastp trimming at Q25 and MiXCR clonotype assembly, TCRdb reanalyzed the public sequencing data and kept in-frame beta chains. These V and J calls derive from TCRdb rather than the authors' analysis. This sample has 10,000 to 15,000 clones in its table, and 26% of those were observed once. The biggest ten clones account for 15% to 20% of the sample.

Sequenced: tumor tissue. The origin of this receptor is a female donor with papillary thyroid cancer or a benign thyroid nodule (not recorded which). Some clones in this sample may be carry-over from other donors' samples. Recombination connected TRBV11-2 to TRBJ2-1; TRBD2 fits 7 bases in the junction. Here the CDR3 is given as CASIQGLSGLNEQFF. The DNA sequence follows: TGTGCCAGCATCCAGGGACTATCGGGCCTCAATGAGCAGTTCTTC.